One and the same sample provided the 14 T cell receptor beta chains below, sequenced in a study of cytomegalovirus exposure and HLA in healthy donors. It was with 60 Vbeta and 13 Jbeta primers that the PCR ran. Produced via immunoSEQ multiplex PCR; TCRdb's table is partial and in-frame only. Among over 150,000 clones listed, over 80% were seen once. Sequenced: PBMCs. The source of these receptors is a man aged 50 or older in good health and CMV-seronegative.

This clone has only one observation. Germline is not matched at one junction end, which may reflect a read error. The rearrangement links TRBV28 to TRBJ1-2; 8 bases line up with TRBD1. The germline V gene encodes CDR1 MDHEN and CDR2 SYDVKM. The CDR3 extends over 16 amino acids. CDR3 region: CASSFRSGGARDGHTF. The CDR3 DNA reads as TGTGCCAGCAGTTTTCGATCAGGGGGCGCAAGGGATGGCCACACCTTC.

As concerns this clone: At one end, the junction sequence differs from germline, possibly due to a read error. J is TRBJ2-1 and V is TRBV2; no clear D gene. Per the germline V gene, CDR1 is SNHLY and CDR2 is FYNNEI. The CDR3 runs to 13 residues. The DNA for the CDR3 is TGTGCCGGCAGTGACGTACGGTACAATGAGCAGTTCTTC. Encoded protein: CAGSDVRYNEQFF. Variable domain in full (rest from reference TRBV2 and TRBJ2-1): EPEVTQTPSHQVTQMGQEVILRCVPISNHLYFYWYRQILGQKVEFLVSFYNNEISEKSEIFDDQFSVERPDGSNFTLKIRSTKLEDSAMYFCAGSDVRYNEQFFGPGTRLTVL.

This clone was seen a single time. The J gene is TRBJ2-7, the V gene TRBV9; 7 bases are shared with TRBD2. CDR1 and CDR2 from the germline V gene are SGDLS and YYNGEE. The junction had 12 bases not matched to a gene; V was cut back by 4 bases and J by 2 bases. CDR3 length: 16 amino acids. CDR3 loop: CASSTTGGTAAYEQYF. DNA for the CDR3: TGTGCCAGCAGCACCACCGGGGGGACTGCAGCCTACGAGCAGTACTTC.

The CDR3 here is CASSSRLAVYEQYF. CDR3 sequence (DNA): TGTGCCAGCAGCTCAAGACTAGCGGTTTACGAGCAGTACTTC. The chain is built from TRBV11-2 and TRBJ2-7; TRBD2 matches at 9 bases. This CDR3 has 14 amino acids. J lost 4 bases, V lost 4 bases, and 5 bases had no gene match. CDR1 is SGHAT, CDR2 FQNNGV, per germline.

The chain is built from TRBV28 and TRBJ2-7, with TRBD2 matching over 9 bases. The germline CDR1 and CDR2 sequences are MDHEN and SYDVKM. After removal of 6 bases from V and 5 bases from J, the junction contained 8 bases not matched to a gene. The CDR3 runs 14 residues. DNA of the CDR3: TGTGCCAGCAGAGTTGCTAGCGGGATCCACGAGCAGTACTTC. This codes for CASRVASGIHEQYF.

The genes are TRBV25-1 and TRBJ1-1; 8 bases line up with TRBD1. There are 13 residues in the CDR3. Germline V gene sequence: CDR1 MGHDK, CDR2 SYGVNS. V shed 6 bases, J shed 7 bases, and the junction held 7 bases outside the gene matches. CDR3 DNA: TGTGCCAGCAGCCTACAGGGGGGAGGTGAAGCTTTCTTT. Protein product: CASSLQGGGEAFF.

The chain combines TRBV7-2 with TRBJ2-3; the D gene is possibly TRBD2 (6 bases). V lost 5 bases and J lost 0, with 18 bases in between. CDR1 and CDR2 from the germline V gene are SGHTA and FQGNSA. CDR3 length: 17 amino acids. This chain's CDR3 is CASSHERAITSTDTQYF. CDR3 sequence (DNA): TGTGCCAGCAGCCACGAGCGGGCTATTACTAGCACAGATACGCAGTATTTT.

The rearrangement joins TRBV18 to TRBJ2-5, with 16 positions matching TRBD2. Germline loops: CDR1 KGHSH, CDR2 LQKENI. V dropped 3 bases and J dropped 5; count of bases not matched to a gene: 9. The CDR3 runs 18 residues. The CDR3 loop reads CASSPPGTSGGVTETQYF. The CDR3 nucleotides are TGTGCCAGCTCACCTCCAGGGACTAGCGGGGGGGTCACTGAGACCCAGTACTTC.

The chain employs TRBV30 and TRBJ1-2; 9 bases align to TRBD1. Germline V gene data show CDR1 as GTSNPN and CDR2 as SVGIG (reference sequence). V was clipped by 4 bases and J by 1 base; unmatched bases: 10. The CDR3 sequence is 16 residues long. The DNA of the CDR3 is TGTGCCTGGATCCGCTTAAACAGGGGGCGTAACTATGGCTACACCTTC. Amino acid sequence: CAWIRLNRGRNYGYTF.

This clone was picked up a small number of times. The chain joins TRBV10-3 to TRBJ2-6, with unresolved D. V dropped 9 bases and J dropped 0 bases, with 9 bases sitting between them. The CDR3 runs 14 residues. Looked up from germline, CDR1 is ENHRY and CDR2 is SYGVKD. The CDR3 DNA sequence: TGTGCCATTCCCCATAGCTCTGGGGCCAACGTCCTGACTTTC. Encoded protein: CAIPHSSGANVLTF.

The chain joins TRBV5-5 to TRBJ2-5; unclear D gene. V lost 2 bases to trimming and J lost 2 bases, with 10 bases between them. Germline CDR1 and CDR2: SGHKS and YYEKEE (reference sequence). The CDR3 runs 14 residues. CDR3 DNA sequence: TGTGCCAGCAGCTTTAGTGAGATACAAGAGACCCAGTACTTC. Translation gives CASSFSEIQETQYF.

This chain connects TRBV29-1 to TRBJ2-5; no clear D. Trimming left V 3 bases short and J 2 bases short, with 13 bases between. Germline CDR1 reads SQVTM; CDR2 reads ANQGSEA. The CDR3 extends over 14 amino acids. In nucleotides, the CDR3 is TGCAGCGTTGACGCGGTACATCAACAAGAGACCCAGTACTTC. It translates to CSVDAVHQQETQYF. Drawing the rest from reference TRBV29-1 and TRBJ2-5, the complete variable domain is SAVISQKPSRDICQRGTSLTIQCQVDSQVTMMFWYRQQPGQSLTLIATANQGSEATYESGFVIDKFPISRPNLTFSTLTVSNMSPEDSSIYLCSVDAVHQQETQYFGPGTRLLVL.

The chain has TRBV5-1 and TRBJ2-3, with 8 bases identical to TRBD2. The V gene's germline CDR1 is SGHRS and CDR2 YFSETQ. The CDR3 spans 17 residues. J gave up 0 bases and V 2 bases, and 8 bases lay outside the gene matches. The CDR3 is CASSFGGAGISTDTQYF. For the CDR3, the DNA is TGCGCCAGCAGCTTCGGGGGGGCCGGGATAAGCACAGATACGCAGTATTTT.

The V gene is TRBV27, the J gene TRBJ2-7; 7 bases match TRBD1. The V segment lost 4 bases and the J segment 2 bases; nucleotides outside the gene matches: 11. CDR3 length: 16 residues. CDR1 is MNHEY and CDR2 is SMNVEV in the germline V gene (reference sequence). The CDR3 DNA is TGTGCCAGCAGTTCATATAGACAGGGTCTCACCTACGAGCAGTACTTC. It is translated as CASSSYRQGLTYEQYF.